Given below is one TCR beta chain in context. Germline CDR1 and CDR2: SNHLY and FYNNEI. This CDR3 region has 14 residues. Unmatched junction bases numbered 4, after V lost 5 bases and J lost 3 bases. The sample originates from a study of blood T cell repertoires in COVID-19. The assay was immunoSEQ multiplex PCR, and TCRdb's table has in-frame clones only and misses some. The sample contains over 90,000 clones, around 92% of which appear only once. The source material was peripheral blood. The TCR was taken from a man younger than 35 with acute or convalescent COVID-19. The gene calls are TRBV2 and TRBJ2-1; 7 bases are shared with TRBD1. In nucleotides, the CDR3 is TGTGCCAGCAGTAGTACAGGGGTCTACAATGAGCAGTTCTTC. It encodes CASSSTGVYNEQFF. The variable domain in full, completed from reference TRBV2 and TRBJ2-1, reads EPEVTQTPSHQVTQMGQEVILRCVPISNHLYFYWYRQILGQKVEFLVSFYNNEISEKSEIFDDQFSVERPDGSNFTLKIRSTKLEDSAMYFCASSSTGVYNEQFFGPGTRLTVL.